This T cell receptor (beta chain) was observed in a study of control samples from healthy donors and cancer patients (dated by TCRdb to the early 2020s). Receptor amplification or capture employed the immunoSEQ multiplex PCR assay. TCRdb re-hosts the immuneACCESS table, in-frame sequences only. Its copies lack some clones; in the studies checked, an unresolved V gene accounts for under half of them, and the cause for the rest is not known. The sample table records tens of thousands of clones; roughly 91% of these occur just once. Roughly 12% of the sample goes to the ten largest clones. As regards this clone: The antigen it recognizes is unknown. The input lacks base qualities; no much larger clone sits a single base away.

The CDR3 spans 10 residues, from the cysteine through the phenylalanine. Of all the DNA, just the CDR3 is kept, 30 bases in frame from base 1. The CDR1 and CDR2 encoded by the germline V gene (reference sequence) are DFQATT and SNEGSKA. Deletion took 1 base off V and 8 bases off J, with a span of 5 bases between the germline ends. Specimen: PBMCs. The chain employs TRBV20-1 and TRBJ1-1; the D segment cannot be called with confidence. The TCR originated in a middle-aged man with lung cancer. The CDR3 region: CSARASEAFF. The nucleotide sequence reads as follows: TGCAGTGCTAGAGCTTCCGAAGCTTTCTTT.